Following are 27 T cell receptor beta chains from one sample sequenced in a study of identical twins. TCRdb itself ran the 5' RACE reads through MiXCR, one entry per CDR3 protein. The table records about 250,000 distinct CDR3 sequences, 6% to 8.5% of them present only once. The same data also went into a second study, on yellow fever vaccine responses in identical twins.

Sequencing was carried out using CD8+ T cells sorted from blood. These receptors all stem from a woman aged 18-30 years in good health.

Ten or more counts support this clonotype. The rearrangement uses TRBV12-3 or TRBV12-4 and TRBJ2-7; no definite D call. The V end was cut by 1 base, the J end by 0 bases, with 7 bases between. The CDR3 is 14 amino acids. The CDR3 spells CASSLGSTSYEQYF. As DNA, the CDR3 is TGTGCCAGCAGTTTAGGCTCGACCTCCTACGAGCAGTACTTC.

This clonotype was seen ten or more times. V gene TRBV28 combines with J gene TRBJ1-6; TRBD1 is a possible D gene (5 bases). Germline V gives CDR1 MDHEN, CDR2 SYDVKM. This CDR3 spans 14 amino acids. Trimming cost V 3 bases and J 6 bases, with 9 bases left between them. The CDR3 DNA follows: TGTGCCAGCAGTTTCCCCGGGGCTAATTCACCCCTCCACTTT. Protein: CASSFPGANSPLHF. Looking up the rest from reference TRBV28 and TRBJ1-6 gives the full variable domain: DVKVTQSSRYLVKRTGEKVFLECVQDMDHENMFWYRQDPGLGLRLIYFSYDVKMKEKGDIPEGYSVSREKKERFSLILESASTNQTSMYLCASSFPGANSPLHFGNGTRLTVT.

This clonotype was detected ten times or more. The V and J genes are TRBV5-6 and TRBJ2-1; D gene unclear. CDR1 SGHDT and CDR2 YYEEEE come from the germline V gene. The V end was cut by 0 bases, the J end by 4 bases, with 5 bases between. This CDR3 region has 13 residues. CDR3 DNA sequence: TGTGCCAGCAGCTTGGTTGGGTACAATGAGCAGTTCTTC. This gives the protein CASSLVGYNEQFF.

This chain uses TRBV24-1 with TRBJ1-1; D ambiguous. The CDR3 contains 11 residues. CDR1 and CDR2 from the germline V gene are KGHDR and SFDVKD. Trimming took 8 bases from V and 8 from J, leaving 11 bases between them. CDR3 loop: CATMGGNEAFF. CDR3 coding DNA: TGTGCCACCATGGGAGGAAACGAAGCTTTCTTT.

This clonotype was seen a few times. The CDR3 region is CSARDLGTSYNEQFF. DNA for the CDR3: TGCAGTGCTAGAGATCTGGGGACCTCCTACAATGAGCAGTTCTTC. The chain couples TRBV20-1 to TRBJ2-1; tentatively, D is TRBD1 or TRBD2 (5 bases each). Germline V lookup: CDR1 DFQATT, CDR2 SNEGSKA (reference sequence). This CDR3 region has 15 residues. V shed 0 bases and J shed 0 bases, with 9 bases lying between them.

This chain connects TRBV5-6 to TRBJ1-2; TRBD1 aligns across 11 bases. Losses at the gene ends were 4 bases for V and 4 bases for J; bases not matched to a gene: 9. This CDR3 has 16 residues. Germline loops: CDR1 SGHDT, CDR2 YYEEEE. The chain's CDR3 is CASSPGQGALLYGYTF. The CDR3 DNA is TGTGCCAGCAGCCCCGGACAGGGGGCTTTGCTCTATGGCTACACCTTC. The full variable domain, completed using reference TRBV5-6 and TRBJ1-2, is DAGVTQSPTHLIKTRGQQVTLRCSPKSGHDTVSWYQQALGQGPQFIFQYYEEEERQRGNFPDRFSGHQFPNYSSELNVNALLLGDSALYLCASSPGQGALLYGYTFGSGTRLTVV.

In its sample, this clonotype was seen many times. The CDR3 sequence is CSARSGFDNEQFF. The CDR3 nucleotides read TGCAGTGCTAGGTCAGGGTTCGACAATGAGCAGTTCTTC. The chain links TRBV20-1 to TRBJ2-1; maybe TRBD1 (5 bases). The V end lost 3 bases, the J end lost 5 bases, and 11 bases lay between the germline ends. In germline, CDR1 is DFQATT, CDR2 SNEGSKA (reference sequence). CDR3 length equals 13 residues.

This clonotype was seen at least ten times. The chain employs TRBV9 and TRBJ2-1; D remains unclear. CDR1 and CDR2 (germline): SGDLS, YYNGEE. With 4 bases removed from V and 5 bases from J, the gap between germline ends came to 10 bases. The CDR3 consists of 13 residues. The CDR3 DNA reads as TGTGCCAGCAGCCCGTACGGTGACAATGAGCAGTTCTTC. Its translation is CASSPYGDNEQFF.

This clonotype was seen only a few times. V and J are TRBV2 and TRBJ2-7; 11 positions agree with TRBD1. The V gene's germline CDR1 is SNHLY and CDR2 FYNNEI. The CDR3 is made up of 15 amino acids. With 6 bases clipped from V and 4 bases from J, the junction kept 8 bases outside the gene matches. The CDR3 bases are TGTGCCAGCAGCGCTGGGACAGGGGGGGGTTACGAGCAGTACTTC. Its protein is CASSAGTGGGYEQYF.

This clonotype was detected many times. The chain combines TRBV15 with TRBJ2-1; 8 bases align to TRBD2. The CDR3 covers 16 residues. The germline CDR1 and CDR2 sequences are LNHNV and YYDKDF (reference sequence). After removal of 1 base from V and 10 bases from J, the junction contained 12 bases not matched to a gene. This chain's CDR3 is CATSRVRGVGSVEQFF. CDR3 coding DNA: TGTGCCACCAGCAGAGTGCGGGGGGTTGGGTCGGTCGAGCAGTTCTTC. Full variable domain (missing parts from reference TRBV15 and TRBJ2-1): DAMVIQNPRYQVTQFGKPVTLSCSQTLNHNVMYWYQQKSSQAPKLLFHYYDKDFNNEADTPDNFQSRRPNTSFCFLDIRSPGLGDTAMYLCATSRVRGVGSVEQFFGPGTRLTVL.

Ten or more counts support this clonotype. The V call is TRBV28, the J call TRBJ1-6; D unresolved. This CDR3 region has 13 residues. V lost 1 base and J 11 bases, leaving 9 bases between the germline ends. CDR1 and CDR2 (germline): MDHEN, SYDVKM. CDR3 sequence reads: CASSLSRVTPLHF. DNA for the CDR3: TGTGCCAGCAGTTTATCGCGGGTAACACCCCTCCACTTT.

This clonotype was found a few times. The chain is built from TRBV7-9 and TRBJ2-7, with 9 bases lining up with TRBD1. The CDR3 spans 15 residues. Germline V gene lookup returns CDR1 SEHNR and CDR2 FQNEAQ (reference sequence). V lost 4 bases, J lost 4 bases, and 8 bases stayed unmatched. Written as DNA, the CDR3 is TGTGCCAGCAGCTCGAACCGGGACAGGGAATACGAGCAGTACTTC. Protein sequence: CASSSNRDREYEQYF. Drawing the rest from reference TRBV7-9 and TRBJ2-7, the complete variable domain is DTGVSQNPRHKITKRGQNVTFRCDPISEHNRLYWYRQTLGQGPEFLTYFQNEAQLEKSRLLSDRFSAERPKGSFSTLEIQRTEQGDSAMYLCASSSNRDREYEQYFGPGTRLTVT.

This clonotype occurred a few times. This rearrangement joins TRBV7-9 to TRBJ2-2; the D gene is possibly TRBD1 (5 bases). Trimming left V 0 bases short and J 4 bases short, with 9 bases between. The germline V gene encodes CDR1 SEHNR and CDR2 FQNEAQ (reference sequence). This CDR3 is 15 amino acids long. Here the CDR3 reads CASSLAQGLTGELFF. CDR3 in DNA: TGTGCCAGCAGCTTAGCCCAGGGCCTCACCGGGGAGCTGTTTTTT.

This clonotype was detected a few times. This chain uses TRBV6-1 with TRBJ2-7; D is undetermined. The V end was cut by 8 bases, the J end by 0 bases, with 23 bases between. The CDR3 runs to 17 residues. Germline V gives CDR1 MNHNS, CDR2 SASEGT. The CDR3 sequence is CASLGPARTPGSYEQYF. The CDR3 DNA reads TGTGCCAGCTTGGGCCCCGCGCGGACCCCCGGCTCCTACGAGCAGTACTTC.

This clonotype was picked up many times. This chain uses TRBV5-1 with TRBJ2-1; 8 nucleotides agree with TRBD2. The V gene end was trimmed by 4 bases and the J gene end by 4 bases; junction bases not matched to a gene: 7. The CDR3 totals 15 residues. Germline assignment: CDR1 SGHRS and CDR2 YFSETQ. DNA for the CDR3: TGCGCCAGCAGCGGAGAAAGCGGGAGTTACAATGAGCAGTTCTTC. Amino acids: CASSGESGSYNEQFF.

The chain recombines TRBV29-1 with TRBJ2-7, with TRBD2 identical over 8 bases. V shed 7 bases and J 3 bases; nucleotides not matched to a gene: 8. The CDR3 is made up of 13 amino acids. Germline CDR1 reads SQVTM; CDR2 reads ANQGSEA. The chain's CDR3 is CSAAGGTNYEQYF. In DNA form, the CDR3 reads TGCAGCGCTGCGGGGGGCACGAACTACGAGCAGTACTTC.

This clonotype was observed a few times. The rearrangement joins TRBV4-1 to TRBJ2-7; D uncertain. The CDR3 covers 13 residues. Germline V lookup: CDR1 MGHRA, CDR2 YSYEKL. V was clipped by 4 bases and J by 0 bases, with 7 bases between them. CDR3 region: CASSLAPSYEQYV. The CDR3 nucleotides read TGCGCCAGCAGCCTAGCACCCTCCTACGAGCAGTACGTC.

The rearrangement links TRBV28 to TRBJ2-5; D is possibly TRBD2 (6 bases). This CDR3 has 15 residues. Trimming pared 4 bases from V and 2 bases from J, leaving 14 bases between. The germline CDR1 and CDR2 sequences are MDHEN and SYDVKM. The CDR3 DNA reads TGTGCCAGCAGTTCTCTTAGCGGAGGTCAAGAGACCCAGTACTTC. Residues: CASSSLSGGQETQYF.

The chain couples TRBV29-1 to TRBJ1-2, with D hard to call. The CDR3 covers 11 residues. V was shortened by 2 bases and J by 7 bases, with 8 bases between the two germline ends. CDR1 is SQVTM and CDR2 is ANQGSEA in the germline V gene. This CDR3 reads CSVERETGYTF. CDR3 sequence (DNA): TGCAGCGTTGAAAGGGAGACTGGCTACACCTTC.

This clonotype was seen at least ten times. Here the CDR3 reads CASHGPHNEQFF. The CDR3 nucleotides read TGCGCCAGCCACGGACCGCACAATGAGCAGTTCTTC. This rearrangement joins TRBV4-1 to TRBJ2-1; unclear D gene. The CDR3 has 12 amino acids. CDR1 and CDR2 from the germline V gene are MGHRA and YSYEKL. The V and J ends lost 8 bases and 5 bases respectively, with 10 bases between them.

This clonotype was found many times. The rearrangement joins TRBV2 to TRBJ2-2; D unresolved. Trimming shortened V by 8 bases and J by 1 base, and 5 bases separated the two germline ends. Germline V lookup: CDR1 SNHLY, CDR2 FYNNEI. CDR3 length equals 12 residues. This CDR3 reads CASDKNTGELFF. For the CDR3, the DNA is TGTGCCAGCGACAAGAACACCGGGGAGCTGTTTTTT.

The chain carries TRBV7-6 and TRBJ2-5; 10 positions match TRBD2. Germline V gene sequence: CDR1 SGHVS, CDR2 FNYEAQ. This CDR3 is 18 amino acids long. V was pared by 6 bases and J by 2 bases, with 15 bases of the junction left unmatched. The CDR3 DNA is TGTGCCAGCAGTTCGATTCAGCGGGAGGGTTCCCCTCAAGAGACCCAGTACTTC. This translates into CASSSIQREGSPQETQYF.

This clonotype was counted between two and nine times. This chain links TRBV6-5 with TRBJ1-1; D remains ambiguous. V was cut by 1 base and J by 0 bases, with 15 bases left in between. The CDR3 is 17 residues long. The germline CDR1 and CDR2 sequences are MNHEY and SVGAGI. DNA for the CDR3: TGTGCCAGCAGTTACTATTGGAGGCTGGGGATGAACACTGAAGCTTTCTTT. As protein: CASSYYWRLGMNTEAFF.

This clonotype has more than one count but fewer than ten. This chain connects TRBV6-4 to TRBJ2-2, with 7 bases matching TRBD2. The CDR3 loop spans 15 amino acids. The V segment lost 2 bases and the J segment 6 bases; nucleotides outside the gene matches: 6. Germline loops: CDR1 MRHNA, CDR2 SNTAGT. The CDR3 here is CASSDGGSESGELFF. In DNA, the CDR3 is TGTGCCAGCAGTGACGGCGGGAGTGAGTCCGGGGAGCTGTTTTTT.

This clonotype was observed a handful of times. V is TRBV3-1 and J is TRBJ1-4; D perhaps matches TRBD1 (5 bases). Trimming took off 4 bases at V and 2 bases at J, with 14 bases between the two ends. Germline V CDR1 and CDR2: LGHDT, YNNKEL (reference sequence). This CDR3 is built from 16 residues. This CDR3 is CASSPGTGRTNEKLFF. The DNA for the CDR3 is TGTGCCAGCAGCCCTGGGACCGGTCGGACTAATGAAAAACTGTTTTTT.

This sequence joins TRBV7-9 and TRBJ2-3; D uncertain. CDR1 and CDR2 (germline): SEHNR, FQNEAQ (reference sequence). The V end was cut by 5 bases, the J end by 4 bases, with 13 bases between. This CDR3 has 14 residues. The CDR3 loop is CASSPTRIPDTQYF. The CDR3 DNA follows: TGTGCCAGCAGCCCCACACGGATCCCAGATACGCAGTATTTT.

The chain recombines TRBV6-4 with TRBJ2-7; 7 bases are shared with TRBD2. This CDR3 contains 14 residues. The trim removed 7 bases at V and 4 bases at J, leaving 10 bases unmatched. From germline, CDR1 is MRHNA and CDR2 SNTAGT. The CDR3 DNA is TGTGCCAGCACCCTAGCGGAGGCCAAATACGAGCAGTACGTC. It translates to CASTLAEAKYEQYV.